The 26 T cell receptor beta chains reported below all come from one sample, sequenced in a study of Ad26.COV2.S vaccination and SARS-CoV-2 variants. Clones were sequenced by immunoSEQ multiplex PCR, and TCRdb holds only the in-frame ones, with some missing. The profile shows more than 300,000 clones, around four fifths of them singletons. Stated treatment: 15 to 20 received Ad26.COV2.S at low or high dose, single or two shots; about 5 received placebo; per-sample allocation not given. Sampling happened 63 days after the first vaccine or placebo injection. Material: peripheral blood, obtained in a trial of Ad26.COV2.S vaccine versus placebo. The receptors were gathered from a person aged 18-60 years who received the Ad26.COV2.S COVID-19 vaccine or a placebo.

This rearrangement joins TRBV27 to TRBJ1-6, with a tentative D call TRBD1 (6 bases). The CDR3 runs to 18 residues. V gave up 6 bases and J gave up 0 bases, with 18 bases separating them. Germline assignment: CDR1 MNHEY and CDR2 SMNVEV (reference sequence). CDR3 coding DNA: TGTGCCAGCAGCCGAGAAACAGGGCTCAGCTCCTATAATTCACCCCTCCACTTT. Its translation: CASSRETGLSSYNSPLHF.

The chain employs TRBV11-2 and TRBJ2-3; 11 bases agree with TRBD2. The CDR3 extends over 18 amino acids. The germline gives CDR1 SGHAT, CDR2 FQNNGV. Trimming took 2 bases from V and 0 from J; bases not matched to a gene: 7. CDR3: CASSLRVAGGPSTDTQYF. CDR3 DNA sequence: TGTGCCAGCAGCTTAAGGGTAGCGGGGGGGCCCAGCACAGATACGCAGTATTTT.

The rearrangement joins TRBV24-1 to TRBJ2-3; the match to TRBD1 covers 11 bases. The CDR3 has 16 amino acids. Germline V CDR1 and CDR2: KGHDR, SFDVKD. The V segment lost 5 bases and the J segment 4 bases; nucleotides outside the gene matches: 7. Written as DNA, the CDR3 is TGTGCCACCAGTGTTCTTCCGGGACAGGGGGCAGATACGCAGTATTTT. Translated: CATSVLPGQGADTQYF.

The rearrangement links TRBV5-4 to TRBJ2-4, with D maybe TRBD1 (5 bases). Deletions cut 4 bases from V and 8 bases from J, with 10 bases between. Germline V gene data show CDR1 as SGHNT and CDR2 as YYREEE (reference sequence). This CDR3 comprises 12 residues. The CDR3 loop is CASSLLGDIQYF. Written as DNA, the CDR3 is TGTGCCAGCAGCCTGTTAGGGGACATTCAGTACTTC.

This sequence joins TRBV3-1 (or the pseudogene TRBV3-2) and TRBJ2-3, with TRBD2 identical over 9 bases. The V segment lost 5 bases and the J segment 6 bases; nucleotides outside the gene matches: 6. This CDR3 has 14 amino acids. Per the germline V gene, CDR1 is LGHDT and CDR2 is YNNKEL (reference sequence). The DNA for the CDR3 is TGTGCCAGCAGCGTACGCACTAGCGGGGATACGCAGTATTTT. Amino acids: CASSVRTSGDTQYF.

The chain is built from TRBV6-1 and TRBJ1-1; D is unresolved. Trimming took off 0 bases at V and 4 bases at J, with 15 bases between the two ends. CDR1 and CDR2 from the germline V gene are MNHNS and SASEGT. The CDR3 length is 16 residues. DNA for the CDR3: TGTGCCAGCAGTGAAGCGCTGGGCATAGATGCCACTGAAGCTTTCTTT. This sequence encodes CASSEALGIDATEAFF.

The chain recombines TRBV6-5 with TRBJ1-1; D gene uncertain. CDR1 is MNHEY and CDR2 is SVGAGI in the germline V gene. The CDR3 extends over 16 amino acids. V gave up 3 bases and J gave up 1 base, with 15 bases separating them. CDR3 protein: CASSYTPGRQNTEAFF. CDR3 bases: TGTGCCAGCAGTTATACCCCCGGAAGGCAGAACACTGAAGCTTTCTTT.

This sequence joins TRBV5-4 and TRBJ2-3, with 13 nucleotides matching TRBD2. CDR1 and CDR2 (germline): SGHNT, YYREEE (reference sequence). There are 16 residues in the CDR3. Trimming cost V 4 bases and J 6 bases; bases outside gene matches: 8. CDR3 sequence reads: CASSTKLAGGPDTQYF. CDR3 in DNA: TGTGCCAGCAGCACGAAACTAGCGGGGGGGCCGGATACGCAGTATTTT.

The chain recombines TRBV28 with TRBJ2-7; D ambiguous. The CDR3 loop spans 12 amino acids. The V gene's germline CDR1 is MDHEN and CDR2 SYDVKM. Trimming left V 6 bases short and J 4 bases short, with 10 bases between. CDR3 in DNA: TGTGCCAGCAGAGGCACCGTTTACGAGCAGTACTTC. Amino acid sequence: CASRGTVYEQYF.

The genes are TRBV27 and TRBJ1-2; TRBD1 might be the D (5 bases). V lost 4 bases to trimming and J lost 3 bases, with 9 bases between them. The CDR3 consists of 13 residues. Per germline, CDR1 MNHEY and CDR2 SMNVEV (reference sequence). The CDR3 DNA is TGTGCCAGCAGTTCCGGGACGGACTATGGCTACACCTTC. This translates into CASSSGTDYGYTF.

V is TRBV7-3 and J is TRBJ1-1, with 9 bases aligning to TRBD1. The CDR3 extends over 14 amino acids. Germline lookup yields CDR1 SGHTA and CDR2 FQGTGA. The V segment lost 5 bases and the J segment 5 bases; nucleotides outside the gene matches: 6. For the CDR3, the DNA is TGTGCCAGCAGCCAACAGGGGGCGCAAACTGAAGCTTTCTTT. Translating gives CASSQQGAQTEAFF.

This sequence joins TRBV28 and TRBJ1-5, with TRBD1 as a possible D gene (6 bases). V was cut by 7 bases and J by 2 bases, with 21 bases left in between. The CDR3 extends over 17 amino acids. Germline assignment: CDR1 MDHEN and CDR2 SYDVKM. The chain's CDR3 is CASTHLSPQGGNQPQHF. The CDR3 region has the DNA TGTGCCAGCACCCACCTTTCCCCACAGGGTGGCAATCAGCCCCAGCATTTT.

This clone came up a few times. This chain connects TRBV7-3 to TRBJ1-6; D gene uncertain. V was clipped by 4 bases and J by 9 bases, with 13 bases between them. Germline CDR1 reads SGHTA; CDR2 reads FQGTGA. The CDR3 runs 14 residues. The CDR3 reads CASSSSGRSSPLHF. The CDR3 region has the DNA TGTGCCAGCAGCTCATCGGGGAGAAGTTCACCCCTCCACTTT.

The chain recombines TRBV6-5 with TRBJ2-7; TRBD2 is a possible D gene (7 bases). From germline, CDR1 is MNHEY and CDR2 SVGAGI. CDR3 length: 14 residues. V lost 6 bases, J lost 5 bases, and 17 bases lay in between. DNA for the CDR3: TGTGCCAGCAGAGTGGGGGGGGCGGAAAACGAGCAGTACTTC. It yields the protein CASRVGGAENEQYF.

This chain links TRBV6-6 with TRBJ2-3; D is ambiguous. CDR1 is MNHNY and CDR2 is SVGAGI in the germline V gene (reference sequence). CDR3 length: 12 amino acids. Trimming took off 5 bases at V and 2 bases at J, with 5 bases between the two ends. CDR3 in DNA: TGTGCCAGCAGTCGATACACAGATACGCAGTATTTT. Its translation is CASSRYTDTQYF.

This chain links TRBV4-2 with TRBJ2-3; the match to TRBD2 covers 13 bases. This CDR3 comprises 16 residues. V gave up 4 bases and J gave up 3 bases; unmatched junction bases: 4. Germline V gives CDR1 LGHNA, CDR2 YNFKEQ. The CDR3 here is CASSPRTSGGTDTQYF. In nucleotides, the CDR3 is TGTGCCAGCAGCCCAAGGACTAGCGGGGGTACAGATACGCAGTATTTT.

The chain links TRBV11-3 to TRBJ2-7; a weak D match, TRBD1 (5 bases). The CDR3 extends over 14 amino acids. V gave up 5 bases and J gave up 0 bases, with 11 bases separating them. Germline V gene sequence: CDR1 SGHNT, CDR2 YENEEA. This chain's CDR3 is CASSKGAVSYEQYF. CDR3 bases: TGTGCCAGCAGCAAAGGGGCCGTCTCCTACGAGCAGTACTTC. Drawing the rest from reference TRBV11-3 and TRBJ2-7, the complete variable domain is EAGVVQSPRYKIIEKKQPVAFWCNPISGHNTLYWYLQNLGQGPELLIRYENEEAVDDSQLPKDRFSAERLKGVDSTLKIQPAELGDSAVYLCASSKGAVSYEQYFGPGTRLTVT.

This clone has only one observation. The chain recombines TRBV2 with TRBJ2-7; D possibly corresponds to TRBD2 (6 bases). This CDR3 comprises 13 residues. The V gene's germline CDR1 is SNHLY and CDR2 FYNNEI. The V end lost 3 bases, the J end lost 6 bases, and 12 bases lay between the germline ends. CDR3 residues: CASSDIGRSEQYF. The CDR3 DNA reads TGTGCCAGCAGTGATATTGGGAGGAGCGAGCAGTACTTC.

The chain employs TRBV9 and TRBJ1-4; TRBD1 matches at 11 bases. Germline V lookup: CDR1 SGDLS, CDR2 YYNGEE. The CDR3 consists of 15 residues. Losses at the gene ends were 4 bases for V and 8 bases for J; bases not matched to a gene: 7. CDR3: CASSIGQGAGEKLFF. CDR3 bases: TGTGCCAGCAGCATAGGACAGGGGGCTGGAGAAAAACTGTTTTTT.

This clone was seen a single time. The gene calls are TRBV4-1 and TRBJ2-7; D is possibly TRBD1 (6 bases). Trimming pared 0 bases from V and 0 bases from J, leaving 18 bases between. Germline CDR1 is MGHRA and CDR2 is YSYEKL. The CDR3 sequence is 18 residues long. The CDR3 coding sequence is TGCGCCAGCAGCCAAGATGTTGGGGTACAGGGCCCCTCCTACGAGCAGTACTTC. Encoded protein: CASSQDVGVQGPSYEQYF.

This clone has only one observation. The chain recombines TRBV7-9 with TRBJ1-2; the match to TRBD1 covers 7 bases. In germline, CDR1 is SEHNR, CDR2 FQNEAQ (reference sequence). V trimming: 4 bases; J trimming: 4 bases; junction bases outside the gene matches: 12. CDR3 length equals 16 residues. DNA for the CDR3: TGTGCCAGCAGCTCACAACAGGGGTTTGGTGCCTATGGCTACACCTTC. Its translation: CASSSQQGFGAYGYTF. The entire variable domain, with the rest obtained from reference TRBV7-9 and TRBJ1-2, is as follows: DTGVSQNPRHKITKRGQNVTFRCDPISEHNRLYWYRQTLGQGPEFLTYFQNEAQLEKSRLLSDRFSAERPKGSFSTLEIQRTEQGDSAMYLCASSSQQGFGAYGYTFGSGTRLTVV.

This clone was recorded only once. The DNA of the CDR3 is TGTGCCATCAGTGAGTCGGGGCTTATAGACTATGGCTACACCTTC. Amino acid sequence: CAISESGLIDYGYTF. This sequence joins TRBV10-3 and TRBJ1-2; D is possibly TRBD1 (5 bases). The V gene's germline CDR1 is ENHRY and CDR2 SYGVKD. The CDR3 is made up of 15 amino acids. V was cut by 0 bases and J by 3 bases, with 11 bases left in between.

The chain couples TRBV24-1 to TRBJ2-6; the D is unclear. The CDR3 length is 15 residues. CDR1 KGHDR and CDR2 SFDVKD come from the germline V gene. Trimming removed 4 bases at V and 0 bases at J, with 6 bases between. The CDR3 DNA follows: TGTGCCACCAGTGACGCCTTCTCTGGGGCCAACGTCCTGACTTTC. This codes for CATSDAFSGANVLTF.

This sequence joins TRBV5-5 and TRBJ1-5; no clear D. Trimming took off 2 bases at V and 8 bases at J, with 14 bases between the two ends. Germline CDR1 and CDR2: SGHKS and YYEKEE (reference sequence). This CDR3 comprises 14 residues. CDR3 region: CASSLFLVREPQHF. CDR3 sequence (DNA): TGTGCCAGCAGCTTATTCCTTGTTAGGGAGCCCCAGCATTTT.

CDR3 nucleotide sequence: TGTGCCAGCAGTACCCGGGAAGGAGGGGGCTACGAGCAGTACTTC. This encodes CASSTREGGGYEQYF. This sequence joins TRBV27 and TRBJ2-7; tentatively, D is TRBD1 or TRBD2 (6 bases each). CDR1 is MNHEY and CDR2 is SMNVEV in the germline V gene (reference sequence). The CDR3 runs to 15 residues. V lost 5 bases, J lost 3 bases, and 17 bases lay in between.

V gene TRBV11-2 combines with J gene TRBJ2-7; 10 nucleotides agree with TRBD1. V shed 3 bases, J shed 1 base, and the junction held 3 bases outside the gene matches. CDR3 length: 15 residues. CDR1 is SGHAT, CDR2 FQNNGV, per germline. The CDR3 is CASSFGTGVSYEQYF. CDR3 in DNA: TGTGCCAGCAGCTTTGGGACAGGGGTGTCCTACGAGCAGTACTTC.